One sample yielded the 14 T cell receptor beta chains listed below, sequenced in a study of preoperative IRX-2 immunotherapy in early breast cancer. The treatment: preoperative locoregional IRX-2 cytokine immunotherapy. The table came from immunoSEQ multiplex PCR; TCRdb's copy has only in-frame clones and leaves some out. The data contain over 55,000 clones, approximately 94% of them seen just once; the ten biggest clones take up 1.5% to 2%. The sample here was taken from a patient treated with IRX-2 immunotherapy. All receptors derive from a human donor with breast cancer.

CDR3 protein: CASSPRAGGINEQFF. Written as DNA, the CDR3 is TGTGCCAGCAGCCCAAGAGCGGGAGGGATTAATGAGCAGTTCTTC. The chain links TRBV7-3 to TRBJ2-1; TRBD2 matches at 10 bases. The V gene's germline CDR1 is SGHTA and CDR2 FQGTGA. J was trimmed by 7 bases and V by 5 bases; bases with no gene match: 8. The CDR3 covers 15 residues.

J is TRBJ2-3 and V is TRBV15; D not certain. CDR3 length: 14 residues. V was shortened by 1 base and J by 0 bases, with 5 bases between the two germline ends. The germline CDR1 and CDR2 sequences are LNHNV and YYDKDF (reference sequence). This CDR3 is CATSRGPSTDTQYF. The CDR3 coding sequence is TGTGCCACCAGCAGAGGGCCTAGCACAGATACGCAGTATTTT.

The chain joins TRBV11-2 to TRBJ2-2, with 7 bases lining up with TRBD2. V lost 4 bases, J lost 1 base, and 9 bases stayed unmatched. Per the germline V gene, CDR1 is SGHAT and CDR2 is FQNNGV. The CDR3 contains 17 residues. This chain's CDR3 is CASSWSGVGWNTGELFF. The CDR3 bases are TGTGCCAGCAGCTGGAGCGGGGTCGGGTGGAACACCGGGGAGCTGTTTTTT.

J is TRBJ2-7 and V is TRBV30; maybe TRBD2 (5 bases). There are 11 residues in the CDR3. Germline CDR1 GTSNPN, CDR2 SVGIG (reference sequence). Here the CDR3 reads CALARSYEQYF. CDR3 sequence (DNA): TGTGCGCTAGCCCGTAGCTACGAGCAGTACTTC.

The rearrangement joins TRBV27 to TRBJ2-1; possible D gene TRBD2, 5 bases. The CDR3 length is 16 residues. Trimming cost V 5 bases and J 5 bases, with 19 bases left between them. Germline V lookup: CDR1 MNHEY, CDR2 SMNVEV (reference sequence). Here the CDR3 DNA reads TGTGCCAGCAGTCCGTCGGGGTCTTACGCACACAATGAGCAGTTCTTC. It encodes CASSPSGSYAHNEQFF.

This clone was detected only once. The chain links TRBV30 to TRBJ2-5; TRBD2 agrees at 7 bases. V gave up 0 bases and J gave up 3 bases; unmatched junction bases: 1. There are 13 residues in the CDR3. CDR1 is GTSNPN, CDR2 SVGIG, per germline (reference sequence). The CDR3 nucleotides are TGTGCCTGGAGTGTGCTAGCGGAAGAGACCCAGTACTTC. Translating gives CAWSVLAEETQYF. Full variable domain (outside the CDR3, taken from reference TRBV30 and TRBJ2-5): SQTIHQWPATLVQPVGSPLSLECTVEGTSNPNLYWYRQAAGRGLQLLFYSVGIGQISSEVPQNLSASRPQDRQFILSSKKLLLSDSGFYLCAWSVLAEETQYFGPGTRLLVL.

This clone was seen just once. The chain's CDR3 is CASSLVRANEQFF. The CDR3 nucleotides are TGCGCCAGCAGCTTGGTGCGGGCCAATGAGCAGTTCTTC. The chain carries TRBV5-1 and TRBJ2-1, with D tentatively TRBD2 (5 bases). Germline assignment: CDR1 SGHRS and CDR2 YFSETQ. The CDR3 is made up of 13 amino acids. V lost 0 bases and J 6 bases, leaving 7 bases between the germline ends.

The chain recombines TRBV6-5 with TRBJ2-7; a possible D gene is TRBD2 (5 bases). Germline CDR1 MNHEY, CDR2 SVGAGI. The CDR3 is 10 amino acids. V gave up 11 bases and J gave up 2 bases, with 7 bases separating them. The CDR3 reads CAVGAYEQYF. The DNA of the CDR3 is TGTGCCGTCGGGGCCTACGAGCAGTACTTC.

J is TRBJ1-6 and V is TRBV7-9; D gene uncertain. The V end was cut by 3 bases, the J end by 1 base, with 10 bases between. The CDR3 sequence is 16 residues long. The germline CDR1 and CDR2 sequences are SEHNR and FQNEAQ (reference sequence). CDR3 in amino acids: CASSFTSASYNSPLHF. CDR3 nucleotides: TGTGCCAGCAGCTTCACAAGCGCATCCTATAATTCACCCCTCCACTTT.

This clone was found a few times. V and J are TRBV9 and TRBJ1-4, with D possibly matching TRBD1 (5 bases). The CDR3 length is 13 residues. Germline CDR1 is SGDLS and CDR2 is YYNGEE. V lost 2 bases to trimming and J lost 6 bases, with 8 bases between them. The CDR3, as DNA: TGTGCCAGCAGCGTGGGGGGTTATGAAAAACTGTTTTTT. It codes for CASSVGGYEKLFF.

The chain employs TRBV7-2 and TRBJ1-5; D uncertain. Germline CDR1 is SGHTA and CDR2 is FQGNSA. The CDR3 is 17 amino acids. Trimming took 5 bases from V and 0 from J, leaving 17 bases between them. The CDR3 here is CASSKRLDLYSNQPQHF. The CDR3 nucleotides are TGTGCCAGCAGCAAGAGGTTAGACCTTTATAGCAATCAGCCCCAGCATTTT.

V and J are TRBV27 and TRBJ2-1; 15 bases line up with TRBD2. CDR3 length equals 18 residues. After removal of 5 bases from V and 13 bases from J, the junction contained 18 bases not matched to a gene. The germline CDR1 and CDR2 sequences are MNHEY and SMNVEV (reference sequence). CDR3 DNA: TGTGCCAGCAGTCCACCCCCTTCGGGACTAGCGGGAGGAGGTGGCCAGTTCTTC. As protein: CASSPPPSGLAGGGGQFF.

J is TRBJ2-2 and V is TRBV5-1; 7 bases are a match to TRBD1. J was trimmed by 6 bases and V by 4 bases; bases with no gene match: 3. CDR1 and CDR2 from the germline V gene are SGHRS and YFSETQ. The CDR3 runs 13 residues. This chain's CDR3 is CASSRTGAGELFF. CDR3 sequence (DNA): TGCGCCAGCAGCCGTACAGGGGCCGGGGAGCTGTTTTTT.

This clone has more than one count but fewer than ten. The chain has TRBV2 and TRBJ2-7, with TRBD1 matching 9 bases. The CDR3 is 15 residues long. Germline trimming cut 6 bases from V and 2 bases from J; bases unmatched to any gene: 8. Looked up from germline, CDR1 is SNHLY and CDR2 is FYNNEI. This chain's CDR3 is CASRRTGAQTYEQYF. DNA of the CDR3: TGTGCCAGCAGGCGGACAGGGGCTCAGACCTACGAGCAGTACTTC.